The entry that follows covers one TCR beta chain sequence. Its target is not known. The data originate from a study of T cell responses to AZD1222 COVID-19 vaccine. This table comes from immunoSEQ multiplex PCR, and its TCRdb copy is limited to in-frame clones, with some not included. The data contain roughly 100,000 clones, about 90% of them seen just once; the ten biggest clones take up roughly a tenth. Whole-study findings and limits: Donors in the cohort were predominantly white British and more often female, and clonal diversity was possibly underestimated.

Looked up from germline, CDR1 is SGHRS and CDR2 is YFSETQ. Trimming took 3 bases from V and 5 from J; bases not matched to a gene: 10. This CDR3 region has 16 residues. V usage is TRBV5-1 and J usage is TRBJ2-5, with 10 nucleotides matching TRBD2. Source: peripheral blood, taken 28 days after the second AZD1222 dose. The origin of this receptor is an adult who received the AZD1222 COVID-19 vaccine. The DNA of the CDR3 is TGCGCCAGCAGCTCCGGGGTAGCGGGGGGCCCGGAGACCCAGTACTTC. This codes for CASSSGVAGGPETQYF. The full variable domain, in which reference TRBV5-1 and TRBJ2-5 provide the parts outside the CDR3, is KAGVTQTPRYLIKTRGQQVTLSCSPISGHRSVSWYQQTPGQGLQFLFEYFSETQRNKGNFPGRFSGRQFSNSRSEMNVSTLELGDSALYLCASSSGVAGGPETQYFGPGTRLLVL.